Given below is one TCR beta chain in context. Its antigen is undetermined. The entry originates in a study of T cells in localized non-small cell lung cancer. Study-wide points: Measurement of T cell clonality placed uninvolved adjacent lung highest, above the level in tumor. Investigators sequenced only a single tumor region, leaving heterogeneity possible. There were a median around 60 of the top 100 tumor clones appearing in adjacent lung.

This table comes from immunoSEQ multiplex PCR, and its TCRdb copy is limited to in-frame clones, with some not included. This table holds about 59,000 clones, roughly nine tenths found once. The sample in question was peripheral blood, obtained before any cancer treatment. The sequence was obtained from a man between 40 and 69 years old with stage I lung adenocarcinoma.

CDR3 DNA sequence: TGCGCCAGCAGCTATGGACTAGCGGGAGTATACGAGCAGTACTTC. This translates into CASSYGLAGVYEQYF. The V and J genes are TRBV5-1 and TRBJ2-7, with 13 bases that match TRBD2. CDR1 and CDR2 from the germline V gene are SGHRS and YFSETQ. The CDR3 has 15 residues. Trimming at V came to 3 bases and at J to 4 bases, leaving 4 bases not matched to a gene.